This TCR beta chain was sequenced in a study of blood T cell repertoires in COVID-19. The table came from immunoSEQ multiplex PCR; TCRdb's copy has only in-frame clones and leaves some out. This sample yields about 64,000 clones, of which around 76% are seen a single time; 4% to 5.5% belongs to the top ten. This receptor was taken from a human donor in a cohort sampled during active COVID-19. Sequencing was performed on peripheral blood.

CDR3 bases: TGTGCCAGCAGTCGACAGGGTCCGAACACTGAAGCTTTCTTT. It encodes CASSRQGPNTEAFF. The V gene is TRBV6-5, the J gene TRBJ1-1; TRBD1 aligns across 7 bases. Germline V lookup: CDR1 MNHEY, CDR2 SVGAGI. Germline trimming cut 5 bases from V and 1 base from J; bases unmatched to any gene: 4. The CDR3 loop spans 14 amino acids.